The 17 T cell receptor beta chains given below trace back to one sample, sequenced in a study of T cells expressing NK-cell markers. TCRdb re-called the 5' RACE reads and shows each CDR3 protein once, DNA omitted. This repertoire includes approximately 550,000 distinct CDR3 sequences. Material for sequencing was blood T cells: a sorted CD56 or NKG2C T cell subset, CD4+ or CD8+ T cells, or bulk PBMC T cells (not recorded which). These receptors all come from a man in his late teens or twenties in good health.

This sequence joins TRBV4-1 and TRBJ2-1; the TCRdb D gene call, TRBD2, has no DNA to confirm it. The V gene's germline CDR1 is MGHRA and CDR2 YSYEKL. The CDR3 length is 16 residues. The CDR3 is CASSQVVALERVEQFF.

This chain connects TRBV24-1 to TRBJ2-2; TCRdb selects TRBD2, and the lack of DNA leaves this call unchecked. Germline V CDR1 and CDR2: KGHDR, SFDVKD. The CDR3 consists of 16 residues. CDR3 amino acids: CATSDFRQGGTGELFF.

The chain links TRBV6-1 to TRBJ2-7. The germline gives CDR1 MNHNS, CDR2 SASEGT. This CDR3 is 14 amino acids long. This chain's CDR3 is CASSDSNVLNEQYF.

This chain connects TRBV11-1 to TRBJ2-1; TCRdb's assignment of TRBD2 cannot be checked, as there is no DNA. CDR3 length equals 18 residues. CDR1 is SGHAT, CDR2 FQDESV, per germline (reference sequence). CDR3 amino acids: CASSQVSIRVAKYNEQFF.

The genes are TRBV20-1 and TRBJ2-1; TCRdb designates TRBD2, a call that cannot be tested without DNA. CDR1 DFQATT and CDR2 SNEGSKA come from the germline V gene (reference sequence). This CDR3 spans 19 amino acids. The CDR3 loop is CSAPPLVEGISGTYNEQFF.

The chain links TRBV30 to TRBJ2-1; the TRBD2 assignment by TCRdb is unverifiable without DNA. There are 13 residues in the CDR3. From germline, CDR1 is GTSNPN and CDR2 SVGIG (reference sequence). CDR3 in amino acids: CACGEGLAYEQFF.

The V call is TRBV25-1, the J call TRBJ2-1; TCRdb's D gene call, TRBD1, goes unchecked for lack of DNA. Germline loops: CDR1 MGHDK, CDR2 SYGVNS. The CDR3 sequence is 15 residues long. CDR3 region: CASSEGGVGYNEQFF.

This sequence joins TRBV12-3 or TRBV12-4 and TRBJ2-3. CDR3 size: 12 residues. CDR3 protein: CASTFLLDTQYF.

The J gene is TRBJ2-1, the V gene TRBV7-2; TCRdb's D call of TRBD2 is untestable without DNA. The CDR3 sequence is 15 residues long. Germline V gene data show CDR1 as SGHTA and CDR2 as FQGNSA. The CDR3 spells CASSLVAGGSNEQFF. Full variable domain (outside the CDR3, taken from reference TRBV7-2 and TRBJ2-1): GAGVSQSPSNKVTEKGKDVELRCDPISGHTALYWYRQSLGQGLEFLIYFQGNSAPDKSGLPSDRFSAERTGGSVSTLTIQRTQQEDSAVYLCASSLVAGGSNEQFFGPGTRLTVL.

CDR3 in amino acids: CASSGTGGPGELFF. V is TRBV6-1 and J is TRBJ2-2; TCRdb's D call, TRBD1, is unchecked because there is no DNA. The germline V gene has CDR1 MNHNS and CDR2 SASEGT. This CDR3 region has 14 residues.

The chain uses TRBV5-6 and TRBJ2-7; with no DNA, the TCRdb D assignment of TRBD1 cannot be verified. The CDR3 has 13 amino acids. Germline V gene sequence: CDR1 SGHDT, CDR2 YYEEEE. This CDR3 reads CASSLGDDYEQYF.

This chain joins TRBV12-3 or TRBV12-4 and TRBJ2-7; the D call from TCRdb, TRBD1, cannot be confirmed without DNA. The CDR3 runs 13 residues. The CDR3 sequence is CASRPKQGYEQYF.

This chain links TRBV5-1 with TRBJ1-1; the TRBD1 assignment by TCRdb is unverifiable without DNA. Germline V gene lookup returns CDR1 SGHRS and CDR2 YFSETQ. The CDR3 contains 13 residues. This CDR3 reads CASSLDAPRDAFF.

J is TRBJ2-3 and V is TRBV11-2; lacking DNA, the TRBD1 call made by TCRdb goes unchecked. Germline CDR1 is SGHAT and CDR2 is FQNNGV. The CDR3 sequence is 17 residues long. The CDR3 loop is CASSRQPRSSGGDTQYF.

This chain uses TRBV12-3 or TRBV12-4 with TRBJ1-1; TCRdb's D call of TRBD1 is untestable without DNA. The CDR3 runs to 13 residues. The CDR3 loop is CASSDRGGTEAFF.

V gene TRBV27 combines with J gene TRBJ2-5; without DNA, the TCRdb call of TRBD2 cannot be checked. The CDR3 is 15 amino acids. Germline CDR1 is MNHEY and CDR2 is SMNVEV (reference sequence). CDR3 region: CASSLSGTVQETQYF.

The rearrangement joins TRBV19 to TRBJ2-7; TCRdb indicates TRBD2, and absent DNA this call remains unverified. The CDR3 is made up of 15 amino acids. The germline gives CDR1 LNHDA, CDR2 SQIVND (reference sequence). Here the CDR3 reads CASSIAAGGGYEQYF.